The clone carrying this T cell receptor beta chain was seen more than once but under ten times. Other DNA sequences in the same sample also yield this CDR3. This sample was included in a study of control samples from healthy donors and cancer patients. J was trimmed by 2 bases and V by 6 bases; bases with no gene match: 7. CDR1 is MDHEN and CDR2 is SYDVKM in the germline V gene. The CDR3 covers 15 residues. TCRdb's table, derived via immunoSEQ multiplex PCR, lists solely in-frame clones and lacks some. Of about 61,000 clones listed, nearly 90% are singletons. This TCR came from a man aged 55 to 70 with colorectal cancer. Source material: PBMCs. The rearrangement uses TRBV28 and TRBJ1-3, with 7 bases identical to TRBD1. The CDR3 here is CASRSDRVPGNTIYF. CDR3 DNA: TGTGCCAGCAGGTCCGACAGGGTCCCTGGAAACACCATATATTTT.